The clone carrying this T cell receptor (beta chain) has a handful of counts. The antigen is unknown. The same CDR3 arises from other DNA sequences in this sample as well. Vbeta (60) and Jbeta (13) primers were used in the PCR. Clones were sequenced by immunoSEQ multiplex PCR, and TCRdb holds only the in-frame ones, with some missing. This table has approximately 150,000 clones, approximately 71% appearing once. The data were taken from a study of cytomegalovirus exposure and HLA in healthy donors. Overall study results and limits: Later analysis identified some 16,000 TCR beta sequences associated with HLA alleles, using a false discovery rate threshold of 0.05.

This receptor was taken from a man aged 18 to 29 in good health and CMV-seropositive. The specimen sequenced was PBMCs.

DNA of the CDR3: TGTGCCAGCAGTGACCGCTACGAGCAGTACTTC. This translates into CASSDRYEQYF. V usage is TRBV2 and J usage is TRBJ2-7; D is uncertain. Trimming removed 3 bases at V and 3 bases at J, with 3 bases between. The CDR3 spans 11 residues. The germline gives CDR1 SNHLY, CDR2 FYNNEI.